The T cell receptor (beta chain) under discussion was sequenced for a study of T cell changes during pregnancy in multiple sclerosis. TCRdb's copy holds only in-frame clones and misses some; the assay was immunoSEQ multiplex PCR. Here the sample spans 79,000 or so clones, around 93% being singletons. CDR1 and CDR2 from the germline V gene are MNHNY and SVGAGI (reference sequence). The CDR3 is 13 amino acids. The germline V and J ends were trimmed by 8 bases and 4 bases, with 14 bases remaining between them. The V call is TRBV6-6, the J call TRBJ2-5; D is perhaps TRBD2 (6 bases). The sequence was collected from a female donor in good health, enrolled as a control in a pregnancy study. The specimen was peripheral blood, collected in the first trimester of pregnancy. The CDR3 bases are TGTGCCAGCGAGGGCGGGGTACGAGAGACCCAGTACTTC. Protein product: CASEGGVRETQYF.